The 2 T cell receptor beta chains presented below share a single source sample, sequenced in a study of T cell clonotyping in hematopoietic cell transplantation. The repertoire was sequenced with immunoSEQ multiplex PCR; TCRdb's copy has only in-frame clones and lacks some. Of about 69,000 clones listed, about 93% are singletons. Sequences were obtained from peripheral blood mononuclear cells. The receptors here all came from a man aged 50 or older in good health. Some clones in this sample may be carry-over from other donors' samples.

Here the CDR3 reads CASSQGTDRGVETQYF. CDR3 sequence (DNA): TGTGCCAGCAGCCAAGGAACGGACAGGGGGGTGGAGACCCAGTACTTC. The chain is built from TRBV4-2 and TRBJ2-5; the match to TRBD1 covers 10 bases. Germline CDR1 is LGHNA and CDR2 is YNFKEQ. Trimming removed 1 base from V and 5 bases from J; junction bases left unmatched: 7. This CDR3 has 16 amino acids.

This clone was seen only once. The chain recombines TRBV30 with TRBJ2-7; a possible D gene is TRBD1 (6 bases). This CDR3 has 17 residues. In germline, CDR1 is GTSNPN, CDR2 SVGIG (reference sequence). The ends were cut back, 3 bases at V and 3 bases at J, with 24 bases in the middle. Written as DNA, the CDR3 is TGTGCCTGGAGAGGTCTACTACAGGACAGTTCACTCTACGAGCAGTACTTC. Its protein is CAWRGLLQDSSLYEQYF.